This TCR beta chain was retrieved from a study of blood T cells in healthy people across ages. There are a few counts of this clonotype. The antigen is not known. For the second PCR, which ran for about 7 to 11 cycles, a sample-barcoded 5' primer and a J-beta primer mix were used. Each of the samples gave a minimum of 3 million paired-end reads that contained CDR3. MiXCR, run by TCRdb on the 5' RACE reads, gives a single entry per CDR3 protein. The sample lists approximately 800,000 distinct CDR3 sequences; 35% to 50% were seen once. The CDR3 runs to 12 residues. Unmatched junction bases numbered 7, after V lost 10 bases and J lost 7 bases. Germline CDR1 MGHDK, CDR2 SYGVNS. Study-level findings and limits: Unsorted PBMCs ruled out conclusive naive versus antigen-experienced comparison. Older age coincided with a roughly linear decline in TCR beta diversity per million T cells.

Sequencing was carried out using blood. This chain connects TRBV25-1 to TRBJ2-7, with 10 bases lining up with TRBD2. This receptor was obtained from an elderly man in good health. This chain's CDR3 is CATSGLASEQYF. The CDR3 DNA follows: TGTGCCACCTCGGGACTAGCGTCAGAGCAGTACTTC.